A single T cell receptor beta chain is shown here with its context. RNA transcripts served as the template for amplifying TCR beta CDR3 regions. An initial round of RT-PCR targeting the TCR CDR3 relied on the HTBI primer set. TCRdb passed the multiplex PCR reads through MiXCR, listing each CDR3 protein once. The sample holds some 270,000 distinct CDR3 sequences, roughly an eighth seen once. Trimming removed 3 bases at V and 1 base at J, with 6 bases between. Per germline, CDR1 LNHDA and CDR2 SQIVND (reference sequence). This CDR3 has 13 amino acids. This entry is derived from a study of T cells in Graves' hyperthyroidism and ophthalmopathy.

Sequencing was performed on blood. This TCR derives from a woman in her thirties or forties with Graves' hyperthyroidism. This chain connects TRBV19 to TRBJ2-5; no clear D gene. The CDR3 here is CASSMNSQETQYF. The CDR3 coding sequence is TGTGCCAGTAGTATGAACAGCCAAGAGACCCAGTACTTC.